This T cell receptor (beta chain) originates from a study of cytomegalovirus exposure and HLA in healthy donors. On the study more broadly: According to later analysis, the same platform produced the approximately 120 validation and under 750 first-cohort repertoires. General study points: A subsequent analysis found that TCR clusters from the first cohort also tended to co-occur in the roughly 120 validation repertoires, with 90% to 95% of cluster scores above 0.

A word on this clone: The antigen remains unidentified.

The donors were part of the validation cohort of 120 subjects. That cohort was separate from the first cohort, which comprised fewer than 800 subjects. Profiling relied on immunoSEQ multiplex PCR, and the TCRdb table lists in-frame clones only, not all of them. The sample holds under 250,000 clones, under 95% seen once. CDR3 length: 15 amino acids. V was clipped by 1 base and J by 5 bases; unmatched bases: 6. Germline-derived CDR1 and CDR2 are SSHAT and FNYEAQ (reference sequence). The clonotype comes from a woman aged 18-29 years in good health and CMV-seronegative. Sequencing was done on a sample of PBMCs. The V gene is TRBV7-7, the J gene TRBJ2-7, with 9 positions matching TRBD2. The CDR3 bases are TGTGCCAGCAGCTTAGGGGCGGGAGGGTACCACGAGCAGTACTTC. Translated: CASSLGAGGYHEQYF.